These 8 T cell receptor beta chains came from one sample sequenced in a study. Tregs were sorted as CD4+CD25+CD127-/low cells. Via MiXCR, TCRdb re-called the 5' RACE reads, giving one row per CDR3 protein. This sample yields approximately 58,000 distinct CDR3 sequences, of which about 25% are seen a single time; roughly 2.2% belongs to the top ten. The sample taken for sequencing was tumor-infiltrating Tregs sorted from the breast tumor. The receptors originated from a female donor with breast cancer.

The rearrangement joins TRBV5-4 to TRBJ2-7; 7 bases are a match to TRBD2. This CDR3 comprises 14 residues. CDR1 is SGHNT and CDR2 is YYREEE in the germline V gene (reference sequence). V dropped 2 bases and J dropped 2; count of bases not matched to a gene: 4. This CDR3 reads CASSFGAGAYEQYF. For the CDR3, the DNA is TGTGCCAGCAGCTTCGGGGCGGGAGCCTACGAGCAGTACTTC.

This clonotype appeared many times. The gene calls are TRBV27 and TRBJ1-5, with D unresolved. V gave up 0 bases and J gave up 7 bases, with 7 bases separating them. Germline lookup yields CDR1 MNHEY and CDR2 SMNVEV (reference sequence). CDR3 length equals 13 residues. The CDR3 DNA reads as TGTGCCAGCAGTTTATCGCCGGGCCAGCCCCAGCATTTT. It encodes CASSLSPGQPQHF.

This clonotype has a count of ten or more. The V and J genes are TRBV20-1 and TRBJ1-5; D not resolved. Trimming took 3 bases from V and 6 from J, leaving 12 bases between them. The CDR3 sequence is 13 residues long. Germline CDR1 is DFQATT and CDR2 is SNEGSKA (reference sequence). CDR3 nucleotide sequence: TGCAGTGCTAGTATGGGCCGGGCTCAGCCCCAGCATTTT. Translating gives CSASMGRAQPQHF.

This clonotype showed up just a few times. The chain uses TRBV15 and TRBJ2-7; either TRBD1 or TRBD2 may supply D (5 bases each). CDR1 is LNHNV, CDR2 YYDKDF, per germline (reference sequence). The CDR3 spans 16 residues. The V end was cut by 6 bases, the J end by 2 bases, with 20 bases between. Here the CDR3 reads CATSPAPRAGPYEQYF. For the CDR3, the DNA is TGTGCCACCAGTCCTGCCCCCAGGGCGGGTCCCTACGAGCAGTACTTC.

This clonotype has just a few counts. In nucleotides, the CDR3 is TGTGCCATTCGCCAGGGGGGAGACAATCAGCCCCAGCATTTT. This sequence encodes CAIRQGGDNQPQHF. The gene calls are TRBV6-2 or TRBV6-3 and TRBJ1-5, with 7 bases aligning to TRBD1. The CDR3 is made up of 14 amino acids. Looked up from germline, CDR1 is MNHEY and CDR2 is SVGEGT. The ends lost 10 bases at V and 3 bases at J; junction bases unmatched: 9.

The genes are TRBV5-1 and TRBJ2-2; TRBD1 agrees at 9 bases. The CDR3 extends over 15 amino acids. The V segment lost 5 bases and the J segment 5 bases; nucleotides outside the gene matches: 7. Germline CDR1 SGHRS, CDR2 YFSETQ. The CDR3 region has the DNA TGCGCCAGCAGGGATACAGGGGGCTCAACCGGGGAGCTGTTTTTT. Its protein product is CASRDTGGSTGELFF.

This rearrangement joins TRBV5-1 to TRBJ2-3, with 7 bases lining up with TRBD1. The V gene end was trimmed by 9 bases and the J gene end by 1 base; junction bases not matched to a gene: 5. Germline CDR1 and CDR2: SGHRS and YFSETQ. The CDR3 sequence is 13 residues long. The CDR3 bases are TGCGCCACCGCCGGACAGGGCACAGATACGCAGTATTTT. Amino acid sequence: CATAGQGTDTQYF.

V gene TRBV4-2 combines with J gene TRBJ2-5; TRBD2 matches at 7 bases. Germline V gene data show CDR1 as LGHNA and CDR2 as YNFKEQ. J lost 4 bases, V lost 3 bases, and 5 bases had no gene match. The CDR3 loop spans 14 amino acids. CDR3 residues: CASSQGGVGETQYF. CDR3 DNA sequence: TGTGCCAGCAGCCAGGGGGGGGTTGGAGAGACCCAGTACTTC.